The 17 T cell receptor beta chains below come from one sample, sequenced in a study of identical twins (TCRdb year 2016). Libraries came from 5' RACE. TCRdb shows the sequencer as Illumina HiSeq 2000. TCRdb applied fastp at Q25 and MiXCR to the public reads, then kept only in-frame beta chains. Rows matching on CDR3 protein sequence are summarized as one entry with the most common DNA and genes. This sample has 1.5 million to 2 million distinct CDR3 sequences in its table, and about 32% of those were observed once. The ten largest clones represent around 0.25% of the sample. Material: cord blood. The source is a newborn girl in good health.

In its sample, this clonotype was seen once. The J gene is TRBJ2-4, the V gene TRBV5-1; D may be TRBD2 (5 bases). The J call may not be correct, given that the DNA end is closer to TRBJ2-7. The germline V gene encodes CDR1 SGHRS and CDR2 YFSETQ. This CDR3 has 15 amino acids. The CDR3 DNA follows: TGCGCCAGCAGCTTGGAGGCTAGCAGACCCTACGAGCAGTACTTC. Its translation is CASSLEASRPYEQYF.

A remark on this clonotype: An end of the junction differs from the germline gene, which may be a read error. The rearrangement joins TRBV4-2 to TRBJ2-7, with D unresolved. This CDR3 region has 15 residues. The germline V gene has CDR1 LGHNA and CDR2 YNFKEQ. CDR3 region: CASSQGLAQTYERYF. The CDR3 bases are TGTGCCAGCAGCCAAGGATTAGCTCAGACCTACGAGCGGTACTTC.

There are a few counts of this clonotype. The chain employs TRBV14 and TRBJ1-1; D not resolved. Germline values: CDR1 SGHDN, CDR2 FVKESK. The CDR3 totals 13 residues. The V gene lost 2 bases and the J gene lost 1 base, with 5 bases spanning the gap. Here the CDR3 DNA reads TGTGCCAGCAGCCAATTTAAGAACACTGAAGCTTTCTTT. Translated, it gives CASSQFKNTEAFF.

Details on this clonotype: Without the conserved terminal phenylalanine or tryptophan, this CDR3 likely stems from a read error. The chain recombines TRBV12-3 or TRBV12-4 with TRBJ2-7, with a weak D call TRBD1 (5 bases). Trimming took off 3 bases at V and 1 base at J, with 7 bases between the two ends. This CDR3 is 13 amino acids long. DNA of the CDR3: TGTGCCAGCAGTTTTAGGGGATCCTACGAGCAGTACTCC. Translating it yields CASSFRGSYEQYS.

In this sample, this clonotype turned up a few times. The chain employs TRBV25-1 and TRBJ2-7, with no clear D. V shed 1 base and J shed 5 bases, with 21 bases lying between them. The CDR3 extends over 17 amino acids. Germline CDR1 and CDR2: MGHDK and SYGVNS. The CDR3 sequence: CASSELFSGPTVDEQYF. The CDR3 nucleotides read TGTGCCAGCAGTGAATTGTTTTCCGGCCCAACTGTAGACGAGCAGTACTTC.

The sample holds a few counts of this clonotype. Here the CDR3 reads CASSPGLTSVVLETQYF. The CDR3 bases are TGTGCCAGCAGCCCGGGCCTGACTAGCGTGGTTTTAGAGACCCAGTACTTC. The chain carries TRBV27 and TRBJ2-5, with 8 bases that match TRBD2. J gave up 4 bases and V 6 bases, and 16 bases lay outside the gene matches. The germline V gene has CDR1 MNHEY and CDR2 SMNVEV (reference sequence). The CDR3 has 17 residues.

This clonotype was seen a few times. This rearrangement joins TRBV29-1 to TRBJ2-3; 7 bases are a match to TRBD1. V shed 4 bases and J 4 bases; nucleotides not matched to a gene: 5. Per the germline V gene, CDR1 is SQVTM and CDR2 is ANQGSEA. The CDR3 is 13 amino acids. CDR3 nucleotide sequence: TGCAGCGTTGGTGGGCAGGGGGCAGATACGCAGTATTTT. This sequence encodes CSVGGQGADTQYF.

This clonotype was recorded a few times. This rearrangement joins TRBV5-1 to TRBJ2-1; D may be TRBD1 (6 bases). Trimming took off 0 bases at V and 4 bases at J, with 20 bases between the two ends. CDR1 and CDR2 from the germline V gene are SGHRS and YFSETQ. This CDR3 region has 18 residues. The CDR3 DNA is TGCGCCAGCAGCTTGGCCAGGCGGGCAGGGGTTAGGTACAATGAGCAGTTCTTC. It encodes CASSLARRAGVRYNEQFF.

The chain combines TRBV27 with TRBJ2-3, with D uncertain. V was clipped by 5 bases and J by 2 bases, with 11 bases between them. CDR3 length: 14 amino acids. The V gene's germline CDR1 is MNHEY and CDR2 SMNVEV (reference sequence). The CDR3 DNA reads as TGTGCCAGCAGTACGGTGGGGAACACAGATACGCAGTATTTT. Amino acid sequence: CASSTVGNTDTQYF.

V is TRBV7-2 and J is TRBJ2-3; TRBD2 matches at 7 bases. V was pared by 8 bases and J by 4 bases, with 9 bases of the junction left unmatched. The germline V gene encodes CDR1 SGHTA and CDR2 FQGNSA. This CDR3 has 14 residues. The CDR3 loop reads CASRQAGIPDTQYF. The DNA for the CDR3 is TGTGCCAGCCGACAAGCGGGAATCCCAGATACGCAGTATTTT.

This clonotype was seen only a few times. CDR3 nucleotides: TGTGCCACCAGTGATCCGGGACAGGGTAGCGAGCAGTACTTC. This gives the protein CATSDPGQGSEQYF. This chain connects TRBV24-1 to TRBJ2-7, with 9 bases fitting TRBD1. Trimming took 3 bases from V and 6 from J; bases not matched to a gene: 5. The CDR3 runs 14 residues. Germline CDR1 and CDR2: KGHDR and SFDVKD.

V usage is TRBV7-2 and J usage is TRBJ1-1, with 7 bases matching TRBD1. The ends lost 5 bases at V and 1 base at J; junction bases unmatched: 7. The CDR3 is made up of 15 amino acids. Germline CDR1 and CDR2: SGHTA and FQGNSA. The CDR3 reads CASSPTGVTNTEAFF. CDR3 nucleotide sequence: TGTGCCAGCAGCCCCACAGGGGTTACGAACACTGAAGCTTTCTTT.

The genes are TRBV12-3 or TRBV12-4 and TRBJ2-3, with D perhaps matching TRBD1 or TRBD2 (5 bases each). This CDR3 region has 15 residues. The V end was cut by 6 bases, the J end by 3 bases, with 16 bases between. CDR3 sequence: CASSQTGLKTDTQYF. The CDR3, as DNA: TGTGCCAGCAGCCAAACGGGGCTTAAAACAGATACGCAGTATTTT.

This clonotype has ten or more counts. This chain uses TRBV28 with TRBJ2-1; 13 nucleotides agree with TRBD2. The CDR3 has 15 amino acids. The junction had 5 bases not matched to a gene; V was cut back by 3 bases and J by 9 bases. In germline, CDR1 is MDHEN, CDR2 SYDVKM. The CDR3 reads CASSLGLAGNTEQFF. In DNA, the CDR3 is TGTGCCAGCAGTTTGGGACTAGCGGGAAACACTGAGCAGTTCTTC. The variable domain in full, completed from reference TRBV28 and TRBJ2-1, reads DVKVTQSSRYLVKRTGEKVFLECVQDMDHENMFWYRQDPGLGLRLIYFSYDVKMKEKGDIPEGYSVSREKKERFSLILESASTNQTSMYLCASSLGLAGNTEQFFGPGTRLTVL.

The rearrangement uses TRBV7-2 and TRBJ2-3; TRBD1 matches 8 bases. CDR1 is SGHTA and CDR2 is FQGNSA in the germline V gene. This CDR3 has 18 amino acids. The ends lost 2 bases at V and 2 bases at J; junction bases unmatched: 12. The CDR3: CASSLHHLRGRATDTQYF. The CDR3 DNA is TGTGCCAGCAGCTTACACCATCTCAGGGGGCGCGCCACAGATACGCAGTATTTT.

This clonotype was counted between two and nine times. The chain has TRBV5-1 and TRBJ2-1, with TRBD2 identical over 11 bases. This CDR3 has 16 residues. Germline CDR1 SGHRS, CDR2 YFSETQ. Trimming cost V 4 bases and J 7 bases; bases outside gene matches: 10. As DNA, the CDR3 is TGCGCCAGCAGCATTAGCGGGAGGGCCCTCCTAAATGAGCAGTTCTTC. This sequence encodes CASSISGRALLNEQFF.

In its sample, this clonotype was seen a few times. The chain is built from TRBV4-1 and TRBJ1-5, with 10 bases lining up with TRBD1. Looked up from germline, CDR1 is MGHRA and CDR2 is YSYEKL. The V gene end was trimmed by 3 bases and the J gene end by 4 bases; junction bases not matched to a gene: 3. This CDR3 spans 15 amino acids. As DNA, the CDR3 is TGCGCCAGCAGCCAGGGACAGGGGTTTAATCAGCCCCAGCATTTT. Protein product: CASSQGQGFNQPQHF.